These 22 T cell receptor beta chains were sequenced from one sample in a study of blood T cells in healthy people across ages. A second PCR, run for roughly 7 to 11 cycles, used a sample-barcoded 5' primer plus a J-beta primer mix. TCRdb recomputed calls from the 5' RACE reads with MiXCR, one row per CDR3 protein. The data show roughly 700,000 distinct CDR3 sequences, 49% seen once. Sequencing was done on a sample of blood. The receptors were sampled from a woman aged 55-69 years in good health.

For this clonotype: The limits of the CDR3 on the DNA are not certain, so only TCRdb's listed CDR3 is given. The chain combines TRBV5-6 with TRBJ2-5; no DNA check was done on the table's D call, TRBD1. Germline loops: CDR1 SGHDT, CDR2 YYEEEE. The CDR3 extends over 13 residues, inclusive of both ends. CDR3 sequence: CASSWGQGILRYF.

This chain connects TRBV28 to TRBJ2-7; 8 nucleotides line up with TRBD1. CDR3 length equals 16 residues. Germline V gene data show CDR1 as MDHEN and CDR2 as SYDVKM. The ends lost 5 bases at V and 2 bases at J; junction bases unmatched: 11. The CDR3 bases are TGTGCCAGCAGTCCCAGACAGGGGATAGTACCCTACGAGCAGTACTTC. It encodes CASSPRQGIVPYEQYF.

This sequence joins TRBV7-2 and TRBJ2-1, with 7 bases matching TRBD2. Germline lookup yields CDR1 SGHTA and CDR2 FQGNSA. The CDR3 has 14 residues. V lost 0 bases to trimming and J lost 7 bases; unmatched junction nucleotides: 3. CDR3 sequence: CASSLAAGANEQFF. The CDR3 coding sequence is TGTGCCAGCAGCTTAGCCGCGGGAGCTAATGAGCAGTTCTTC.

In regard to this clonotype: A single base separates this from a much larger clone, so it may be a read error. The rearrangement links TRBV11-2 to TRBJ2-5, with 7 bases matching TRBD2. Germline values: CDR1 SGHAT, CDR2 FQNNGV. The trim removed 5 bases at V and 11 bases at J, leaving 20 bases unmatched. This CDR3 comprises 16 residues. The CDR3 bases are TGTGCCAGCAGCGAAGTTTACGGGACTAACCGGAATGAGCAGTACTTC. It specifies CASSEVYGTNRNEQYF.

This clonotype has more than one count but fewer than ten. This chain connects TRBV7-2 to TRBJ2-3, with TRBD1 as a possible D gene (5 bases). With 0 bases removed from V and 5 bases from J, the gap between germline ends came to 9 bases. CDR3 length: 14 amino acids. The V gene's germline CDR1 is SGHTA and CDR2 FQGNSA. CDR3 DNA sequence: TGTGCCAGCAGCTTAGCGCTTAGGGGAGATACGCAGTATTTT. This sequence encodes CASSLALRGDTQYF.

This clonotype was detected only a few times. V gene TRBV11-2 combines with J gene TRBJ2-1; D might be TRBD2 (6 bases). From germline, CDR1 is SGHAT and CDR2 FQNNGV. Trimming pared 4 bases from V and 2 bases from J, leaving 18 bases between. This CDR3 contains 17 residues. DNA of the CDR3: TGTGCCAGCAGCTACAGATACGCCGGGAGTGCCTACAATGAGCAGTTCTTC. Translating gives CASSYRYAGSAYNEQFF.

The chain combines TRBV28 with TRBJ2-1; maybe TRBD1 (6 bases). Trimming took 3 bases from V and 7 from J, leaving 16 bases between them. The germline V gene has CDR1 MDHEN and CDR2 SYDVKM. The CDR3 totals 15 residues. The CDR3 DNA is TGTGCCAGCAGTTTGGTAGTGACAGGCCTTAATGAGCAGTTCTTC. As protein: CASSLVVTGLNEQFF.

The chain uses TRBV6-6 and TRBJ1-4, with TRBD1 matching 12 bases. The CDR3 is made up of 17 amino acids. V shed 4 bases, J shed 0 bases, and the junction held 3 bases outside the gene matches. Germline CDR1 MNHNY, CDR2 SVGAGI (reference sequence). CDR3 DNA sequence: TGTGCCAGCAGTTCCGGGACAGGGGGCTCAACTAATGAAAAACTGTTTTTT. Translating gives CASSSGTGGSTNEKLFF.

The genes are TRBV29-1 and TRBJ2-5; the D gene is possibly TRBD2 (6 bases). CDR3 size: 14 residues. Germline CDR1 is SQVTM and CDR2 is ANQGSEA. V lost 5 bases and J lost 3, with 16 bases in between. CDR3 sequence: CSVSGSPTEETQYF. In DNA, the CDR3 is TGCAGCGTTTCCGGGAGCCCAACCGAAGAGACCCAGTACTTC.

This rearrangement joins TRBV10-3 to TRBJ2-1; TRBD2 matches 9 bases. This CDR3 has 17 amino acids. J was trimmed by 1 base and V by 5 bases; bases with no gene match: 9. The V gene's germline CDR1 is ENHRY and CDR2 SYGVKD. CDR3 bases: TGTGCCATCAGTACTCTGACTAGCGGTGGGTCCTACAATGAGCAGTTCTTC. It encodes CAISTLTSGGSYNEQFF.

This clonotype was seen only a few times. The chain joins TRBV7-2 to TRBJ2-3, with D possibly being TRBD2 (6 bases). Trimming removed 3 bases from V and 2 bases from J, with 15 bases in between. Germline V lookup: CDR1 SGHTA, CDR2 FQGNSA. The CDR3 contains 16 residues. Here the CDR3 reads CASSFLSGFITDTQYF. CDR3 nucleotides: TGTGCCAGCAGCTTCCTTAGCGGCTTTATCACAGATACGCAGTATTTT.

This chain joins TRBV13 and TRBJ2-7; 7 bases fit TRBD2. Germline V gene lookup returns CDR1 PRHDT and CDR2 FYEKMQ (reference sequence). The CDR3 runs to 16 residues. Germline trimming cut 5 bases from V and 0 bases from J; bases unmatched to any gene: 10. The CDR3 bases are TGTGCCAGCAGCCTCATCGCGCGGGGGAGCTCCTACGAGCAGTACTTC. As protein: CASSLIARGSSYEQYF.

V gene TRBV4-2 combines with J gene TRBJ2-1; D is uncertain. Looked up from germline, CDR1 is LGHNA and CDR2 is YNFKEQ. The CDR3 sequence is 12 residues long. Trimming took off 2 bases at V and 5 bases at J, with 4 bases between the two ends. This CDR3 reads CASSQTDNEQFF. The CDR3 DNA reads as TGTGCCAGCAGCCAAACAGACAATGAGCAGTTCTTC.

This clonotype was observed a few times. This may come from a read error, since a much larger clone is one base off. The chain couples TRBV20-1 to TRBJ2-3, with D unclear. The CDR3 totals 12 residues. V lost 5 bases, J lost 3 bases, and 9 bases lay in between. In germline, CDR1 is DFQATT, CDR2 SNEGSKA (reference sequence). The CDR3 DNA is TGCAGTGCTGATCTTTCAACAGATACGCAGTATTTT. Its translation: CSADLSTDTQYF.

There are many counts of this clonotype. The rearrangement uses TRBV7-2 and TRBJ2-7; 14 bases are a match to TRBD2. Losses at the gene ends were 7 bases for V and 5 bases for J; bases not matched to a gene: 10. The CDR3 is 16 residues long. Germline V gives CDR1 SGHTA, CDR2 FQGNSA. The CDR3: CASTLGQGLAGDEQYF. The CDR3 bases are TGTGCCAGCACCCTTGGGCAGGGACTAGCGGGAGACGAGCAGTACTTC.

This clonotype came up a few times. This chain connects TRBV2 to TRBJ2-3; no clear D. Germline-derived CDR1 and CDR2 are SNHLY and FYNNEI. The CDR3 has 15 residues. V lost 3 bases and J 0 bases, leaving 10 bases between the germline ends. The CDR3 DNA follows: TGTGCCAGCAGTGATGCAACAAGTAGCACAGATACGCAGTATTTT. This translates into CASSDATSSTDTQYF.

The chain has TRBV29-1 and TRBJ2-1, with a tentative D call TRBD2 (5 bases). The CDR3 runs 16 residues. V was pared by 0 bases and J by 0 bases, with 12 bases between. Looked up from germline, CDR1 is SQVTM and CDR2 is ANQGSEA. This CDR3 is CSVEDLKGSSYNEQFF. CDR3 DNA: TGCAGCGTTGAAGATCTCAAAGGGAGCTCCTACAATGAGCAGTTCTTC.

This chain links TRBV20-1 with TRBJ1-1, with no clear D. The CDR3 extends over 12 amino acids. CDR1 is DFQATT and CDR2 is SNEGSKA in the germline V gene (reference sequence). Trimming took off 1 base at V and 8 bases at J, with 11 bases between the two ends. The CDR3 is CSARAQGNEAFF. The DNA for the CDR3 is TGCAGTGCTAGAGCCCAAGGAAACGAAGCTTTCTTT.

This chain links TRBV25-1 with TRBJ2-5; no firm D call. Trimming took off 2 bases at V and 0 bases at J, with 10 bases between the two ends. The CDR3 has 15 residues. Germline V gene sequence: CDR1 MGHDK, CDR2 SYGVNS. The CDR3 reads CASSEPSYYQETQYF. The DNA of the CDR3 is TGTGCCAGCAGTGAACCTTCCTATTACCAAGAGACCCAGTACTTC.

The chain employs TRBV3-1 and TRBJ2-5; possibly TRBD1 for D (5 bases). Judging by the DNA end, TRBJ2-7 fits better; the J call may be wrong. CDR3 length equals 12 residues. CDR1 is LGHDT and CDR2 is YNNKEL in the germline V gene (reference sequence). CDR3 DNA: TGTGCCAGCAGCCAAGTGGGGCTCGAGCAGTACTTC. This sequence encodes CASSQVGLEQYF.

This clonotype showed up just a few times. The V gene is TRBV29-1, the J gene TRBJ1-2, with no clear D. The CDR3 runs 15 residues. Deletions cut 3 bases from V and 1 base from J, with 15 bases between. Germline-derived CDR1 and CDR2 are SQVTM and ANQGSEA. The chain's CDR3 is CSVEFAGPFNYGYTF. DNA for the CDR3: TGCAGCGTTGAGTTTGCAGGACCCTTTAACTATGGCTACACCTTC.

The gene calls are TRBV6-1 and TRBJ1-6; 7 bases align to TRBD1. Germline assignment: CDR1 MNHNS and CDR2 SASEGT. The V segment lost 3 bases and the J segment 9 bases; nucleotides outside the gene matches: 5. The CDR3 has 14 amino acids. The CDR3 reads CASSDQGDRSPLHF. For the CDR3, the DNA is TGTGCCAGCAGTGATCAGGGGGATCGTTCACCCCTCCACTTT.